Presented here are 10 T cell receptor beta chains from one specimen sequenced in a study of blood T cells in healthy people across ages. A J-beta primer mix and a sample-barcoded 5' primer were used in a second PCR of roughly 6 to 12 cycles. MiXCR, run by TCRdb on the 5' RACE reads, gives a single entry per CDR3 protein. The sample includes roughly 1,800,000 distinct CDR3 sequences, around half of them seen just once. The sample comprised blood. Receptors were obtained from a woman in her thirties or forties in good health.

This chain uses TRBV7-6 with TRBJ2-7, with D possibly being TRBD1 (6 bases). Germline V gene data show CDR1 as SGHVS and CDR2 as FNYEAQ. The CDR3 length is 16 residues. Trimming left V 5 bases short and J 2 bases short, with 19 bases between. CDR3 sequence: CASSPNSGTLAYEQYF. CDR3 sequence (DNA): TGTGCCAGCAGCCCTAACTCCGGGACACTTGCCTACGAGCAGTACTTC.

The CDR3 nucleotides read TGTGCCAGCAGTGGATCCCACTGGGGTGGGACAGGGGTGGAGGAGCAGTACTTC. This gives the protein CASSGSHWGGTGVEEQYF. The chain couples TRBV6-1 to TRBJ2-7; 10 positions match TRBD1. Germline V gene lookup returns CDR1 MNHNS and CDR2 SASEGT. The CDR3 runs 18 residues. V was pared by 4 bases and J by 7 bases, with 19 bases of the junction left unmatched.

There are a few counts of this clonotype. Written as DNA, the CDR3 is TGTGCCAGCAGCGTAGCCCCCCCAGATACGCAGTATTTT. Amino acid sequence: CASSVAPPDTQYF. This chain links TRBV9 with TRBJ2-3; D is unclear. This CDR3 comprises 13 residues. V was clipped by 0 bases and J by 4 bases, with 6 bases between them. Germline CDR1 and CDR2: SGDLS and YYNGEE.

The chain combines TRBV4-2 with TRBJ2-5, with a possible D match to TRBD2 (5 bases). V lost 0 bases and J 4 bases, leaving 18 bases between the germline ends. Germline CDR1 is LGHNA and CDR2 is YNFKEQ. The CDR3 sequence is 17 residues long. The CDR3 protein is CASSQEEVQPVGETQYF. CDR3 nucleotides: TGTGCCAGCAGCCAAGAGGAGGTGCAACCCGTCGGAGAGACCCAGTACTTC.

CDR3 region: CASSYRRNLQETQYF. The CDR3 DNA follows: TGTGCCAGCAGCTACCGACGGAACCTTCAAGAGACCCAGTACTTC. This chain connects TRBV6-2 or TRBV6-3 to TRBJ2-5; D is undetermined. Germline V gives CDR1 MNHEY, CDR2 SVGEGT. V lost 6 bases and J 2 bases, leaving 16 bases between the germline ends. This CDR3 region has 15 residues.

The chain has TRBV15 and TRBJ2-1, with a tentative D call TRBD2 (6 bases). This CDR3 region has 15 residues. Germline CDR1 and CDR2: LNHNV and YYDKDF (reference sequence). The V gene lost 0 bases and the J gene lost 7 bases, with 13 bases spanning the gap. DNA for the CDR3: TGTGCCACCAGCAGAGAGGTGGGGCTAGCGAATGAGCAGTTCTTC. Amino acids: CATSREVGLANEQFF.

The chain has TRBV6-5 and TRBJ2-1, with 7 bases aligning to TRBD1. The J call may be faulty, since TRBJ2-7 better matches the DNA end. The CDR3 is 16 residues long. CDR1 and CDR2 from the germline V gene are MNHEY and SVGAGI. The CDR3: CASSSRGQDAYNEQYF. The CDR3 bases are TGTGCCAGCAGTTCCCGCGGACAGGACGCTTACAATGAGCAGTACTTC.

CDR3 protein: CSANRETLRNEQFF. The CDR3 region has the DNA TGCAGTGCTAACCGGGAAACCCTTAGGAATGAGCAGTTCTTC. The chain is built from TRBV20-1 and TRBJ2-1, with a tentative D call TRBD2 (5 bases). The CDR3 sequence is 14 residues long. CDR1 and CDR2 from the germline V gene are DFQATT and SNEGSKA (reference sequence). The germline V and J ends were trimmed by 4 bases and 7 bases, with 17 bases remaining between them.

This clonotype appeared many times. V and J are TRBV7-2 and TRBJ1-2; D ambiguous. Germline CDR1 is SGHTA and CDR2 is FQGNSA. V gave up 5 bases and J gave up 6 bases, with 10 bases separating them. This CDR3 comprises 12 residues. The CDR3 here is CASSLFRNGYTF. In DNA, the CDR3 is TGTGCCAGCAGCCTATTCAGGAATGGCTACACCTTC.

The V and J genes are TRBV12-3 or TRBV12-4 and TRBJ2-7; 7 bases line up with TRBD1. The CDR3 loop spans 19 amino acids. The V segment lost 3 bases and the J segment 3 bases; nucleotides outside the gene matches: 20. The CDR3 reads CASSFKDLGQWLINYEQYF. Written as DNA, the CDR3 is TGTGCCAGCAGTTTTAAAGATTTGGGACAGTGGCTTATCAACTACGAGCAGTACTTC.